This T cell receptor (beta chain) comes out of a study of identical twins. Study-level findings and limits: Fewer insertions characterized abundant cord blood beta clonotypes, whereas memory repertoires showed none. Models predicted too little out-of-frame TCR alpha sharing in monozygotic twins. In drawing conclusions, the study used cross-sectional statistical analysis and did not follow the same donors.

cDNA carried unique molecular identifiers, and a universal primer site was added by template switching. TCRdb passed the 5' RACE reads through MiXCR, listing each CDR3 protein once. This table has roughly 1,500,000 distinct CDR3 sequences, 25% to 35% appearing once. Details on this clonotype: Antigen: not known.

Trimming removed 3 bases from V and 1 base from J, with 10 bases in between. This CDR3 is built from 14 residues. Germline V gene data show CDR1 as DFQATT and CDR2 as SNEGSKA (reference sequence). The specimen was cord blood. The chain uses TRBV20-1 and TRBJ2-1; the D is unclear. This receptor was identified in a newborn girl in good health. CDR3 coding DNA: TGCAGTGCTAGTGGGGTTGGTTCCTACAATGAGCAGTTCTTC. Translating gives CSASGVGSYNEQFF.